The clone carrying this T cell receptor (beta chain) was detected a few times. As yet, its antigen is unknown. These data belong to a study of response to subunit inactivated influenza vaccine. TCRdb re-derived calls from the RT-PCR reads in MiXCR, one entry per CDR3 protein. Of 710,000 or so distinct CDR3 sequences in the sample, around a sixth were seen once. This CDR3 comprises 16 residues. Per the germline V gene, CDR1 is DFQATT and CDR2 is SNEGSKA (reference sequence). V shed 1 base and J 6 bases; nucleotides not matched to a gene: 10. Findings and limits, study-wide: After each seasonal influenza vaccination, few new T cells are recruited, the authors suggested.

Here the sequenced sample was PBMCs from blood, taken 11 to 12 days after vaccination. The chain uses TRBV20-1 and TRBJ2-1; 9 nucleotides agree with TRBD2. The receptor was derived from a man in his forties or fifties who received an inactivated influenza vaccine. CDR3 in DNA: TGCAGTGCTAGAGTTCCTAGAGCGGGGGGTGGCAATGAGCAGTTCTTC. It yields the protein CSARVPRAGGGNEQFF.